This is a list of T cell receptor beta chains from one sample in a study of beta chain features in type 1 diabetes. Clones were sequenced by immunoSEQ multiplex PCR, and TCRdb holds only the in-frame ones, with some missing. The sample records under 950,000 clones, under 20% being singletons. The sequencing sample was made of naive CD4+ T cells from blood. The receptors shown here come from a woman aged 18-29 years in good health. The CDR3 runs from the conserved cysteine through the conserved F or W.

TRBJ2-4 15 TRBV2 CASRGLSGAKNIQYF
TRBJ1-1 15 TRBV28 CASSFGRGFGTEAFF
TRBJ1-1 13 TRBV18 CASSVLRVTEAFF
TRBJ1-2 14 TRBV5-1 CASSLSGSQYGYTF
TRBJ2-1 14 TRBV27 CASSFLVMSNEQFF
TRBJ2-1 12 TRBV6-6 CAGGGSGIEQFF
TRBJ2-1 14 TRBV6-5 CATHRTAGNNEQFF
TRBJ2-3 15 TRBV5-4 CASSLTTGVTDTQYF
TRBJ2-7 12 TRBV29-1 CSVEYGPYEQYF
TRBJ2-7 8 TRBV10-1 CAAREQYF
TRBJ2-7 15 TRBV7-2 CASSFLAGVPYEQYF
TRBJ2-7 15 TRBV5-4 CASSTNRGTSYEQYF
TRBJ2-1 13 TRBV7-3 CARKGEGPHEQFF
TRBJ1-2 15 TRBV7-2 CASSLLRESNYGYTF
- 16 TRBV1 CTSSTDSGMVSYEQYF
TRBJ1-2 15 TRBV7-2 CASSYDRRTNYGYTF
TRBJ2-1 20 TRBV18 CASSQTTRTSGRRSYNEQFF
TRBJ2-1 12 TRBV7-9 CASSFLGNEQFF
TRBJ2-2 17 TRBV9 CASSLLIGGSRTGELFF
TRBJ2-1 14 TRBV2 CASRDRISYNEQFF
TRBJ2-7 14 TRBV6-6 CASSNWGQSYEQYF
TRBJ2-1 14 TRBV5-1 CASSLDGRANEQFF
TRBJ1-2 12 TRBV2 CASSETIGTTIF
TRBJ1-2 13 TRBV5-4 CASSLARLYGYTF
TRBJ1-2 12 TRBV18 CASSPGGDGYTF
TRBJ2-3 13 TRBV10-2 CASRGTLTDTQYF
TRBJ1-1 14 TRBV7-9 CASSPGGGGTEAFF
TRBJ1-5 15 TRBV7-3 CASRSTGRGNQPQHF
TRBJ1-3 16 TRBV30 CAWPLRKPFSGNTIYF
TRBJ2-2 13 TRBV9 CASSVDSFGELFF
TRBJ2-1 11 TRBV20-1 CSAREPGEQFF
TRBJ2-1 17 TRBV18 CASSLRRIAGSGNEQFF
TRBJ2-6 15 TRBV2 CASSEGGAGANVLTF
TRBJ2-7 16 TRBV27 CASSLSISRHLGEQYF
TRBJ2-1 19 TRBV7-8 CASSLGTSGSLGTYNEQFF
TRBJ2-1 11 TRBV20-1 CSASGDSEQFF
TRBJ2-7 15 TRBV2 CASSEWGGTVYEQYF
TRBJ2-1 12 TRBV7-2 CASSLEGTQQFF
TRBJ1-5 15 TRBV6-1 CASSSQGFSNQPQHF
TRBJ2-2 13 TRBV28 CASSLVGGRELFF
TRBJ2-3 18 TRBV4-1 CASSRKLAGVVTTDTQYF
TRBJ1-2 15 TRBV18 CASSPVEGLGYGYTF
TRBJ2-1 16 TRBV2 CASKGLLLNDGNEQFF
TRBJ2-5 15 TRBV4-3 CASSPEGSGQETQYF
TRBJ1-1 13 TRBV5-4 CASSRDRGTEAFF
TRBJ1-5 14 TRBV6-6 CASSYTPTEEPQHF